This is a list of T cell receptor beta chains from one sample in a study of CD8 T cells in Susac syndrome. TCRdb itself ran the immunoSEQ multiplex PCR reads through MiXCR, one entry per CDR3 protein. Of over 100,000 distinct CDR3 sequences in the sample, over 90% are singletons; the top ten hold about 0.14%. The sequenced sample was CD4+ T cells from PBMCs. The receptors were gathered from a human donor in good health. The CDR3 runs from the conserved cysteine through the conserved F or W. Each record gives: J gene, V gene, clone size, CDR3 protein. Clone size is shown for a subset of rows, as once, few, many or a class of expanded clone.

j_gene: TRBJ2-2; v_gene: TRBV29-1; abundance: .; CDR3aa: CSVEDLLLGNTGELFF
j_gene: TRBJ2-5; v_gene: TRBV7-2; abundance: once; CDR3aa: CASGKGGETQYF
j_gene: TRBJ2-7; v_gene: TRBV2; abundance: few; CDR3aa: CASSELTAQHEQYF
j_gene: TRBJ2-7; v_gene: TRBV5-6; abundance: .; CDR3aa: CASSPQGGLSYEQYF
j_gene: TRBJ2-1; v_gene: TRBV6-2/TRBV6-3; abundance: .; CDR3aa: CASSYIGLAGGPSMKSSYNEQFF
j_gene: TRBJ2-2; v_gene: TRBV27; abundance: .; CDR3aa: CASSFAGHVIGELFF
j_gene: TRBJ2-7; v_gene: TRBV4-1; abundance: .; CDR3aa: CASSQSLDGTYEQYF
j_gene: TRBJ2-4; v_gene: TRBV7-2; abundance: .; CDR3aa: CASSSIPGTGAAKNIQYF
j_gene: TRBJ2-1; v_gene: TRBV4-2; abundance: .; CDR3aa: CASSSEPQGGEQFF
j_gene: TRBJ2-5; v_gene: TRBV29-1; abundance: .; CDR3aa: CGTVQETQYF
j_gene: TRBJ1-5; v_gene: TRBV7-8; abundance: once; CDR3aa: CASSLGAGEKPQHF
j_gene: TRBJ2-2; v_gene: TRBV5-4; abundance: .; CDR3aa: CASSGIQGLRNTGELFF
j_gene: TRBJ1-6; v_gene: TRBV4-3; abundance: .; CDR3aa: CASSQAQSSYNSPLHF
j_gene: TRBJ1-2; v_gene: TRBV11-1; abundance: .; CDR3aa: CASSSVGPVDYGYTF
j_gene: TRBJ2-1; v_gene: TRBV7-8; abundance: .; CDR3aa: CASDGGTSGRAKVHEQFF
j_gene: TRBJ2-1; v_gene: TRBV11-3; abundance: .; CDR3aa: CASSLGTSGRWNNEQFF
j_gene: TRBJ2-7; v_gene: TRBV28; abundance: .; CDR3aa: CASSLNHEQYF
j_gene: TRBJ1-5; v_gene: TRBV14; abundance: .; CDR3aa: CASSQINDSFSNQPQHF
j_gene: TRBJ1-2; v_gene: TRBV5-1; abundance: .; CDR3aa: CASRQGGEGYGYTF
j_gene: TRBJ1-1; v_gene: TRBV6-2/TRBV6-3; abundance: .; CDR3aa: CASSDRPNTEAFF
j_gene: TRBJ2-1; v_gene: TRBV6-2/TRBV6-3; abundance: .; CDR3aa: CASSYLAGTGNEQFF
j_gene: TRBJ2-6; v_gene: TRBV5-1; abundance: .; CDR3aa: CASSPHSGRVPSGANVLTF
j_gene: TRBJ2-5; v_gene: TRBV7-2; abundance: .; CDR3aa: CASSPGQGTKETQYF
j_gene: TRBJ2-1; v_gene: TRBV7-9; abundance: once; CDR3aa: CASSLQSFWTSPNEQFF
j_gene: TRBJ1-3; v_gene: TRBV29-1; abundance: .; CDR3aa: CSVEGEEGNTIYF